This TCR beta chain came from a study of blood T cell repertoires in COVID-19. Overall study context: From the United States, Italy and Spain came samples of acute and convalescent COVID-19. Sources were T cells, B-cell-depleted T cells, or PBMCs; the material itself was cDNA or gDNA.

The CDR3 spans 16 residues. Per the germline V gene, CDR1 is LGHNA and CDR2 is YSLEER. Trimming cost V 1 base and J 4 bases, with 11 bases left between them. Original handling: Reference gene primer amplification yielded estimated nucleated cell counts. Profiled with immunoSEQ multiplex PCR; TCRdb holds only in-frame clones, not every one. V, J and clone size were drawn from that table, and D and trimming were deduced from the DNA. This sample carries 160,000 or so clones, 87% of them seen once, and the ten largest clones take around 1.4%. Sequenced: peripheral blood. This receptor was obtained from a woman between 50 and 59 years old with acute or convalescent COVID-19. The rearrangement joins TRBV4-3 to TRBJ2-6; D is unclear. CDR3 sequence reads: CASSQVRGDGANVLTF. The CDR3 DNA sequence: TGCGCCAGCAGCCAAGTAAGAGGAGACGGGGCCAACGTCCTGACTTTC.